The rows below give T cell receptor beta chains drawn from one sample of a study of T cells of healthy individuals. TCRdb analysed the 5' RACE reads with MiXCR anew, one entry per CDR3 protein. Here the sample spans around 98,000 distinct CDR3 sequences, 17% being singletons. Source of these receptors: a human donor in good health. CDR3s include the opening cysteine and the closing phenylalanine or tryptophan. The D gene is left open where the match is weak. Rows may omit the clone size; those that give it use once, few, many or a size class.

few	TRBJ2-7	TRBD1	TRBV3-1	CASSRWTGTGSYEQYF	TGTGCCAGCAGCCGCTGGACCGGGACAGGTTCCTACGAGCAGTACTTC
-	TRBJ1-6	-	TRBV2	CASRAGAQSPLHF	TGTGCCAGCAGGGCAGGGGCTCAATCACCCCTCCACTTT
many	TRBJ2-1	-	TRBV13	CASSFLGGNEQFF	TGTGCCAGCAGCTTTTTAGGGGGCAATGAGCAGTTCTTC
-	TRBJ2-1	TRBD1	TRBV5-6	CASSSGTGNEQFF	TGTGCCAGCAGCTCCGGGACAGGCAATGAGCAGTTCTTC
many	TRBJ2-2	TRBD2	TRBV5-1	CASSFKGLAGRNTGELFF	TGCGCCAGCAGCTTTAAAGGACTAGCGGGGAGGAACACCGGGGAGCTGTTTTTT
-	TRBJ2-3	TRBD2	TRBV20-1	CSALTSGGRTDTQYF	TGCAGTGCTCTCACTAGCGGGGGACGCACAGATACGCAGTATTTT
-	TRBJ2-5	-	TRBV2	CASRSGLTRETQYF	TGTGCCAGCAGATCGGGACTGACCCGAGAGACCCAGTACTTC
-	TRBJ1-1	-	TRBV4-3	CASSQLYRGDTEAFF	TGCGCCAGCAGCCAGCTTTATCGGGGGGACACTGAAGCTTTCTTT
-	TRBJ2-1	TRBD1	TRBV7-2	CASSLGQGAANEQFF	TGTGCCAGCAGCTTAGGACAGGGGGCCGCGAATGAGCAGTTCTTC
few	TRBJ1-4	-	TRBV12-3/TRBV12-4	CASSRTTYATNEKLFF	TGTGCCAGCAGCCGGACGACATATGCAACTAATGAAAAACTGTTTTTT
-	TRBJ1-2	-	TRBV4-3	CASSQGAGWGYTF	TGCGCCAGCAGCCAAGGAGCCGGTTGGGGCTACACCTTC
-	TRBJ1-5	TRBD1	TRBV11-2	CASSSGGLQPQHF	TGTGCCAGCAGCTCAGGGGGACTGCAGCCCCAGCATTTT
few	TRBJ2-3	-	TRBV10-3	CATTTGRGYTDTQYF	TGTGCCACCACTACTGGGCGGGGATACACAGATACGCAGTATTTT
-	TRBJ2-5	-	TRBV27	CASSRTANFQETQYF	TGTGCCAGCAGTAGGACAGCGAACTTCCAAGAGACCCAGTACTTC
few	TRBJ2-5	-	TRBV6-6	CASSYSLSEETQYF	TGTGCCAGCAGTTACTCATTATCGGAAGAGACCCAGTACTTC
many	TRBJ1-4	-	TRBV4-3	CASSQNREPNEKLFF	TGCGCCAGCAGCCAGAACAGGGAACCTAATGAAAAACTGTTTTTT
many	TRBJ1-1	-	TRBV4-2	CASSHSLEAFF	TGTGCCAGCAGCCATTCCCTTGAAGCTTTCTTT
many	TRBJ2-7	TRBD1	TRBV12-3/TRBV12-4	CASSSGTGLYEQYF	TGTGCCAGCAGTTCCGGGACAGGTCTCTACGAGCAGTACTTC
few	TRBJ2-3	-	TRBV27	CASSLSILRGSDTQYF	TGTGCCAGCAGTTTATCGATATTACGTGGTTCAGATACGCAGTATTTT
few	TRBJ2-3	-	TRBV12-3/TRBV12-4	CASSLAGAGSDTQYF	TGTGCCAGCAGTTTAGCGGGGGCTGGATCAGATACGCAGTATTTT
many	TRBJ2-4	-	TRBV4-3	CASSYSLGGANIQYF	TGCGCCAGCAGCTACTCCCTTGGGGGGGCGAACATTCAGTACTTC
-	TRBJ2-5	-	TRBV7-9	CASSLAEWETQYF	TGTGCCAGCAGCTTAGCGGAATGGGAGACCCAGTACTTC